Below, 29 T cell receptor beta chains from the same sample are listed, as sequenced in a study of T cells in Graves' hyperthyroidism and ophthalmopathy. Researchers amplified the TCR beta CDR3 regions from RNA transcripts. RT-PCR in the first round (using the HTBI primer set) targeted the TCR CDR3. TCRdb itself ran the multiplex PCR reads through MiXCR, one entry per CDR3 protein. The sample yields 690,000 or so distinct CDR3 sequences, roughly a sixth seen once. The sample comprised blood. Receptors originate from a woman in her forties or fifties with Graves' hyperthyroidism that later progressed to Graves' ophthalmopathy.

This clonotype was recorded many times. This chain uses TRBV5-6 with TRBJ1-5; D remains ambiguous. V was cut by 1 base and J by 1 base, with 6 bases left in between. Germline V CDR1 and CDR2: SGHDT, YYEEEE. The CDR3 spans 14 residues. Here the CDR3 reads CASSLIRSNQPQHF. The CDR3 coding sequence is TGTGCCAGCAGCTTGATTCGCAGCAATCAGCCCCAGCATTTT.

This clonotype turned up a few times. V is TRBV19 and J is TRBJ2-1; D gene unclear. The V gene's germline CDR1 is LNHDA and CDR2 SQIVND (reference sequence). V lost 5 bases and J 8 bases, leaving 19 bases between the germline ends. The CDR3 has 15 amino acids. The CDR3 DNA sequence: TGTGCCAGTAGTCCCCTTGCAGTTCTATATGATGAGCAGTTCTTC. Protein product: CASSPLAVLYDEQFF.

In nucleotides, the CDR3 is TGTGCCATCAGTTCCGGGACAGGGGGTCATAGCTATGGCTACACCTTC. It yields the protein CAISSGTGGHSYGYTF. This rearrangement joins TRBV10-3 to TRBJ1-2; 11 bases fit TRBD1. V lost 5 bases to trimming and J lost 4 bases; unmatched junction nucleotides: 9. CDR3 length equals 16 residues. Germline values: CDR1 ENHRY, CDR2 SYGVKD.

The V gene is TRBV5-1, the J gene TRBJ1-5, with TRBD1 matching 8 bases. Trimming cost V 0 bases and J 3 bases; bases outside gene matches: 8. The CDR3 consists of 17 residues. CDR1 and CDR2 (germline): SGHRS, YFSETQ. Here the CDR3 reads CASSLDPTGALNQPQHF. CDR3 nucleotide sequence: TGCGCCAGCAGCTTGGATCCGACAGGGGCTCTCAATCAGCCCCAGCATTTT.

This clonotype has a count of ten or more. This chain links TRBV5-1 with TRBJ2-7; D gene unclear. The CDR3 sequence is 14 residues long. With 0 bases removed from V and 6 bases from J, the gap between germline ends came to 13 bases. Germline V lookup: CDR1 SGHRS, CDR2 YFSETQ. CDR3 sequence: CASSLERPPTEQYF. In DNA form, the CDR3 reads TGCGCCAGCAGCTTGGAACGCCCCCCTACCGAGCAGTACTTC.

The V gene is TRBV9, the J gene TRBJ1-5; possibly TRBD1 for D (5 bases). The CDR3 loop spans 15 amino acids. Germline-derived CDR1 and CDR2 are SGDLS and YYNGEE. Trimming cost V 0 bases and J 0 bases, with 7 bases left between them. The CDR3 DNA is TGTGCCAGCAGCGTAGATGGGGCTAGCAATCAGCCCCAGCATTTT. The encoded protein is CASSVDGASNQPQHF.

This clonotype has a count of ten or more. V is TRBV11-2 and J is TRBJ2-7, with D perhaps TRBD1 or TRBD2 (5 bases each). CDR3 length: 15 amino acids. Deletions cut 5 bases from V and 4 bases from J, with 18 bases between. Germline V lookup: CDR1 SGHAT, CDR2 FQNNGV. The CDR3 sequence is CASSPTGPLFYEQYF. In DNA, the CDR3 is TGTGCCAGCAGCCCAACGGGACCGTTGTTTTACGAGCAGTACTTC.

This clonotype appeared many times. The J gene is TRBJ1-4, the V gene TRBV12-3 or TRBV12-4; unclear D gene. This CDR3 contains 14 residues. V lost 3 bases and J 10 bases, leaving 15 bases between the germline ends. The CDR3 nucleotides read TGTGCCAGCAGTTTCCACCGGCTCGACGGAAAACTGTTTTTT. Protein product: CASSFHRLDGKLFF.

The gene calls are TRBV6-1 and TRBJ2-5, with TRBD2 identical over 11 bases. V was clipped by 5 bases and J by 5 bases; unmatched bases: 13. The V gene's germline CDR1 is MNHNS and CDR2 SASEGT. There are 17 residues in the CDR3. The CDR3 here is CASSSAWSSGGLETQYF. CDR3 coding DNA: TGTGCCAGCAGTTCGGCCTGGTCTAGCGGGGGGTTGGAGACCCAGTACTTC.

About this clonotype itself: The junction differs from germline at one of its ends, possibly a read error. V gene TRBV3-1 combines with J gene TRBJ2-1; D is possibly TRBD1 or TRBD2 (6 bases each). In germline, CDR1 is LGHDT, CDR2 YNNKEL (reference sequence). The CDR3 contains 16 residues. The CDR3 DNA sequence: TGTGCCGGCAGCCACAACAGGGAGGTTCTGTTTAATGAGCAGTTCTTC. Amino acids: CAGSHNREVLFNEQFF.

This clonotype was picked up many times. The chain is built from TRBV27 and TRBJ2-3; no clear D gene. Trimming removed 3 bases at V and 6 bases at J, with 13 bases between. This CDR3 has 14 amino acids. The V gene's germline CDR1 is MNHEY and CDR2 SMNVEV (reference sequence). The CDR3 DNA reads TGTGCCAGCAGTTTGCCCGACGTGTACGATACGCAGTATTTT. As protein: CASSLPDVYDTQYF.

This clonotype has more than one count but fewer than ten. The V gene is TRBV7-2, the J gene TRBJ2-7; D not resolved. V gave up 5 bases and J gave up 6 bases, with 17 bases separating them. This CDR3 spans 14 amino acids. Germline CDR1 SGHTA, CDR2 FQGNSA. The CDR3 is CASSPPGLGGEQYF. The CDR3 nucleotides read TGTGCCAGCAGCCCCCCCGGGCTGGGCGGCGAGCAGTACTTC.

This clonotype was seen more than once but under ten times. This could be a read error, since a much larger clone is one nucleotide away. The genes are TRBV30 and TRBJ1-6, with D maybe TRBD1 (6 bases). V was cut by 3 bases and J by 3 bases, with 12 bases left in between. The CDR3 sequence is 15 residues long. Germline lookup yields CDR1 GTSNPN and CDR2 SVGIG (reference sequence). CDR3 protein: CAWSGTPVYNSPLHF. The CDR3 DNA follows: TGTGCCTGGAGCGGGACACCGGTCTATAATTCACCCCTCCACTTT.

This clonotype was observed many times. The CDR3 bases are TGTGCCAGCAGTACCGGGGACAGGGTGATATTGGCGGCAGCTTTCTTT. This codes for CASSTGDRVILAAAFF. V usage is TRBV12-3 or TRBV12-4 and J usage is TRBJ1-1; 9 bases fit TRBD1. The J segment lost 10 bases and the V segment lost 5 bases, leaving 17 bases of the junction unmatched. The length of the CDR3 is 16 residues.

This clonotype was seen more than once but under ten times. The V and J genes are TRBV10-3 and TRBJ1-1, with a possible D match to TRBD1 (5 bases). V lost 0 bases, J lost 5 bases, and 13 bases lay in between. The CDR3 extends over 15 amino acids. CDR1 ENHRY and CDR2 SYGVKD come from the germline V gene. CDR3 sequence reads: CAISESEGRGTEAFF. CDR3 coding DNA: TGTGCCATCAGTGAGTCCGAGGGTAGGGGAACTGAAGCTTTCTTT.

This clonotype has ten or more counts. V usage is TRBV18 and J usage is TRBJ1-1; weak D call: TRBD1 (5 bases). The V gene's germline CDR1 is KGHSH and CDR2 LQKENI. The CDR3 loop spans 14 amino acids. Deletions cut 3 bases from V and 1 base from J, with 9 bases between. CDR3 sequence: CASSPMGENTEAFF. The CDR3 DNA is TGTGCCAGCTCACCGATGGGGGAGAACACTGAAGCTTTCTTT.

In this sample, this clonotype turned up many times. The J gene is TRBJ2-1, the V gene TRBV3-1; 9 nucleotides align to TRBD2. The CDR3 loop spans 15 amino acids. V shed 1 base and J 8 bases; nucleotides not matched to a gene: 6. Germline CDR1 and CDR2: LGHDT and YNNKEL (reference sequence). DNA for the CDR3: TGTGCCAGCAGCCAAGTGGCTAGCGGGGCCCATGAGCAGTTCTTC. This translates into CASSQVASGAHEQFF.

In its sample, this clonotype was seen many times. The CDR3 reads CAWNPGAWEKLFF. Written as DNA, the CDR3 is TGTGCCTGGAATCCGGGGGCTTGGGAAAAACTGTTTTTT. V and J are TRBV30 and TRBJ1-4; D may be TRBD1 (6 bases). This CDR3 contains 13 residues. Trimming stripped 4 bases from V and 8 bases from J, with 14 bases between. The germline CDR1 and CDR2 sequences are GTSNPN and SVGIG (reference sequence).

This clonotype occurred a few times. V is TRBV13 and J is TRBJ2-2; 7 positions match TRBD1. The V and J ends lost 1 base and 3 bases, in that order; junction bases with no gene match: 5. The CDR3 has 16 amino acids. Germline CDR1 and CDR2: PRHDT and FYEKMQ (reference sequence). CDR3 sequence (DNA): TGTGCCAGCAGCTTAGCTCGGACAGGCTACACCGGGGAGCTGTTTTTT. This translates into CASSLARTGYTGELFF.

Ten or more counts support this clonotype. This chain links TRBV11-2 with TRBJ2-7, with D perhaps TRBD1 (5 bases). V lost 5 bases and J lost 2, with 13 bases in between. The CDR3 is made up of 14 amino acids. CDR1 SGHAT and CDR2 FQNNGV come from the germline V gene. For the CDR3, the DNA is TGTGCCAGCAGCCCCCCGTGGGGCGCCTACGAGCAGTACTTC. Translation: CASSPPWGAYEQYF.

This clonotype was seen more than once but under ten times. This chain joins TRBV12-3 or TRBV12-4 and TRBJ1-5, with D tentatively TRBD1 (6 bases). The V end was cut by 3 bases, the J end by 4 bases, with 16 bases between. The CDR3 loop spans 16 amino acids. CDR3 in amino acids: CASSFSGIRGNQPQHF. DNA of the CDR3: TGTGCCAGCAGTTTTTCGGGGATAAGGGGGAATCAGCCCCAGCATTTT.

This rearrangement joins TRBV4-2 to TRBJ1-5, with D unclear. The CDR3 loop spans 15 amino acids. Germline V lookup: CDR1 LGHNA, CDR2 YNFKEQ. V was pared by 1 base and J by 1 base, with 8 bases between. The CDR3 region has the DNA TGTGCCAGCAGCCAAGTGCTGGACAGCAATCAGCCCCAGCATTTT. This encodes CASSQVLDSNQPQHF.

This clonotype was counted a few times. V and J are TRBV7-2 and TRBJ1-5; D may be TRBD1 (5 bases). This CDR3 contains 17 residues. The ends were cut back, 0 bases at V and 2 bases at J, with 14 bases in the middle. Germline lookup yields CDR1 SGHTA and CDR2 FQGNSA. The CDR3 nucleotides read TGTGCCAGCAGCTTAGCCATTGGCAGGGCTCGCAATCAGCCCCAGCATTTT. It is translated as CASSLAIGRARNQPQHF.

CDR3 nucleotide sequence: TGTGCCAGCAGTTACTCGCGGGGCCCTAAGGGCTACACCTTC. Translation: CASSYSRGPKGYTF. The rearrangement joins TRBV27 to TRBJ1-2, with D possibly being TRBD1 (5 bases). Germline CDR1 and CDR2: MNHEY and SMNVEV (reference sequence). This CDR3 has 14 amino acids. Deletions cut 4 bases from V and 8 bases from J, with 17 bases between.

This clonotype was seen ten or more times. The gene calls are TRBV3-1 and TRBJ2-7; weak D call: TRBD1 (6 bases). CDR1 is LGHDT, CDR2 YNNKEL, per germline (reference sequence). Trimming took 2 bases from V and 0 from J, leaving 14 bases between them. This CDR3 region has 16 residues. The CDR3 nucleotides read TGTGCCAGCAGCCAACACCGTTCAGGGGTCTCCTACGAGCAGTACTTC. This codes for CASSQHRSGVSYEQYF.

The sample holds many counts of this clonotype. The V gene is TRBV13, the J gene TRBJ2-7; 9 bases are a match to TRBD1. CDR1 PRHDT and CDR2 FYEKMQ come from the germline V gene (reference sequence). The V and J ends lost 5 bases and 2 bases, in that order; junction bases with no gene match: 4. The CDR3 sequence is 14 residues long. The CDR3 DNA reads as TGTGCCAGCAGCCAGGGACAGGGCGCCTACGAGCAGTACTTC. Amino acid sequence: CASSQGQGAYEQYF.

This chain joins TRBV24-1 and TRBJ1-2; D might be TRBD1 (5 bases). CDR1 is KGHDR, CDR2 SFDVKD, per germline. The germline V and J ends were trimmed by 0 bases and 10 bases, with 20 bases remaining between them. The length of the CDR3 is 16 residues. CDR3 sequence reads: CATSDLRGDGNYNYTF. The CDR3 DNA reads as TGTGCCACCAGTGATTTGCGAGGGGATGGTAACTATAACTACACCTTC.

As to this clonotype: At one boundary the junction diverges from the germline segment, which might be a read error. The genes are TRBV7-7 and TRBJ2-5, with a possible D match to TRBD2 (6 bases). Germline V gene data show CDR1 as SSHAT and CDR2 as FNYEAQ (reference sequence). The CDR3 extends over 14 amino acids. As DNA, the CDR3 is TGTGCTAGCAGCCGGGACTCCCTGGCAGAGACCCAGTACTTC. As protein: CASSRDSLAETQYF.

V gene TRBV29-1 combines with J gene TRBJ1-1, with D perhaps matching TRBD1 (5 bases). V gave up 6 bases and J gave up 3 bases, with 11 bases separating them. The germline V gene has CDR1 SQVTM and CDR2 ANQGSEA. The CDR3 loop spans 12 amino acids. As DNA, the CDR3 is TGCAGCGTCTCGGACACCTACACTGAAGCTTTCTTT. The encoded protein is CSVSDTYTEAFF.